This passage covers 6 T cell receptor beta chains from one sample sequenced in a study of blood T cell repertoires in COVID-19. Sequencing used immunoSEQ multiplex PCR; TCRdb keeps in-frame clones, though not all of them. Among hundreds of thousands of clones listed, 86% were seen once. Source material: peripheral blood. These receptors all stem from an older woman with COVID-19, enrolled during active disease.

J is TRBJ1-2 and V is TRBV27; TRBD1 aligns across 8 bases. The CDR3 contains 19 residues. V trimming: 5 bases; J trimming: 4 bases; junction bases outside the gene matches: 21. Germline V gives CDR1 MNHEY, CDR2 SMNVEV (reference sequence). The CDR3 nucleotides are TGTGCCAGCAGTCCACGGACGGGGATCGGGACAGGCGCCTCCTATGGCTACACCTTC. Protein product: CASSPRTGIGTGASYGYTF.

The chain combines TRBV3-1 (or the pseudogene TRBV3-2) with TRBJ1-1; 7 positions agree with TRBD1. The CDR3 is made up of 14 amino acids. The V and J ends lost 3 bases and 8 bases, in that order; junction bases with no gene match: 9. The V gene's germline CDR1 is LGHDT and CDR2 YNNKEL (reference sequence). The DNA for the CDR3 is TGTGCCAGCAGCCAGGACAGGAGCTCCGTCGAAGCTTTCTTT. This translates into CASSQDRSSVEAFF.

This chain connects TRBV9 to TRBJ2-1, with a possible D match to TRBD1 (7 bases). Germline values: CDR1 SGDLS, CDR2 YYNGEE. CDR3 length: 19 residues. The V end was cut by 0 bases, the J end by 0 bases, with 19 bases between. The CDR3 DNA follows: TGTGCCAGCAGCGTAGGCGGGACAGATTTTCAGAGCTCCTACAATGAGCAGTTCTTC. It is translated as CASSVGGTDFQSSYNEQFF. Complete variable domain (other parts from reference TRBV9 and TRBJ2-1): DSGVTQTPKHLITATGQRVTLRCSPRSGDLSVYWYQQSLDQGLQFLIQYYNGEERAKGNILERFSAQQFPDLHSELNLSSLELGDSALYFCASSVGGTDFQSSYNEQFFGPGTRLTVL.

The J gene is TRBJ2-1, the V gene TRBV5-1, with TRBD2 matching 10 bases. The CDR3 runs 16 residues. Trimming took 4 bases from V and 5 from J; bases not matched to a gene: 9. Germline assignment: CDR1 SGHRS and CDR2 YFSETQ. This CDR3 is CASSPQPSGGNNEQFF. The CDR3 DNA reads TGCGCCAGCAGCCCGCAGCCTAGCGGGGGAAACAATGAGCAGTTCTTC.

CDR3: CASSYSPERVTGYTF. The CDR3 DNA reads TGTGCCAGCAGTTACTCCCCGGAACGGGTGACGGGCTACACCTTC. The chain is built from TRBV6-2 or TRBV6-3 and TRBJ1-2; D is unclear. The CDR3 loop spans 15 amino acids. The germline V gene has CDR1 MNHEY and CDR2 SVGEGT. V dropped 0 bases and J dropped 8 bases, with 16 bases sitting between them.

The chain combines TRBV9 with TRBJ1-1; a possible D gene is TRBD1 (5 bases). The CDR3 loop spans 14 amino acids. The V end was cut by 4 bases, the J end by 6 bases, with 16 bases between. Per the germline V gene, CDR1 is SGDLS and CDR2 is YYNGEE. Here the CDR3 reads CASSISGREAEAFF. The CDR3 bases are TGTGCCAGCAGCATTTCAGGGAGGGAGGCTGAAGCTTTCTTT.